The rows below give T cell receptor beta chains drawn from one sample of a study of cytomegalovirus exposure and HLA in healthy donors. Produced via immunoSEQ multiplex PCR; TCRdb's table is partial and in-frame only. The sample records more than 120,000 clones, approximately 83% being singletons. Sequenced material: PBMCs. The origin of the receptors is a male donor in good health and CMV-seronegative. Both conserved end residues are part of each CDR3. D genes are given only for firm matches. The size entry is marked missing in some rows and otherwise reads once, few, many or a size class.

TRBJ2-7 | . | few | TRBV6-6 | TGTGCCAGCAGCTCGGAGTCTTACGAGCAGTACTTC | CASSSESYEQYF
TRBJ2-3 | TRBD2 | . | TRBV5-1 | TGCGCCAGTCTAGCGGGGACTAGCACAGATACGCAGTATTTT | CASLAGTSTDTQYF
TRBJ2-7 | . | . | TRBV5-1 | TGCGCCAGCAGCTTTCTCCGGACTGGCTACGAGCAGTACTTC | CASSFLRTGYEQYF
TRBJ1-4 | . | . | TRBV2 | TGTGCCAGCCTATTTGGGAGGGATGAAAAACTGTTTTTT | CASLFGRDEKLFF
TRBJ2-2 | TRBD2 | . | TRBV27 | TGTGCCAGCAGGGGGGGGCTAGCGGGTAACACCGGGGAGCTGTTTTTT | CASRGGLAGNTGELFF
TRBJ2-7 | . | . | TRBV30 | TGTGCCTGGAGCCGGGACATCTACGAGCAGTACTTC | CAWSRDIYEQYF
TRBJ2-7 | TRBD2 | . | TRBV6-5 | TGTGCCAGCAATCTACTAGCGGGAGTCGGTGAGCAGTACTTC | CASNLLAGVGEQYF
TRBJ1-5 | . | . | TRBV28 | TGTGCCAGCAGTTTATTGTTAATATCGGGTCATAGCAATCAGCCCCAGCATTTT | CASSLLLISGHSNQPQHF
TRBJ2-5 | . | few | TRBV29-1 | TGCAGCGGGCTGGTGATGGTCCAAGAGACCCAGTACTTC | CSGLVMVQETQYF
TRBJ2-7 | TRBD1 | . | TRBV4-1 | TGCGCCAGCAGCCAAACTCCCAGGGGGAACGAGCAGTACTTC | CASSQTPRGNEQYF
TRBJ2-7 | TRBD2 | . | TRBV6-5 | TGTGCCAGCAGTTACGTCGGGAGGCCCTACGAGCAGTACTTC | CASSYVGRPYEQYF
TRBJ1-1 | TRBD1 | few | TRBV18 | TGTGCCAGCTCACCGGAAGGGGGCGGAACTGAAGCTTTCTTT | CASSPEGGGTEAFF
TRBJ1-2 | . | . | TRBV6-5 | TGTGCCAGCAGTAAGCAATTGACAACTAACTATGGCTACACCTTC | CASSKQLTTNYGYTF
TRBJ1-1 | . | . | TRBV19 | TGTGCCAGTACTGACAGCCACATGAACACTGAAGCTTTCTTT | CASTDSHMNTEAFF
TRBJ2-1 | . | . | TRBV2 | TGTGCCAGCAGTGAAGCGAAGACCCCTTGGGCGCAGTTCTTC | CASSEAKTPWAQFF
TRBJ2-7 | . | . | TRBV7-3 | TGTGCCAGCGCACCCGGTTCGGGAGAAGGGCAGTACTTC | CASAPGSGEGQYF
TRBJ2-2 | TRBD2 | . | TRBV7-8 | TGTGCCAGCAGCTTAATTCCACTGCGGGAGCCACATTCCGGGGAGCTGTTTTTT | CASSLIPLREPHSGELFF
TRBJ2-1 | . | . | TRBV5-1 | TGCGCCAGCAGCGCCCACTGGCGGGCGGTCCTGGAGCAGTTCTTC | CASSAHWRAVLEQFF
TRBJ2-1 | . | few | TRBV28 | TGTGCCAGCAGTTTAAATACTGAGAGCTCCTACAATGAGCAGTTCTTC | CASSLNTESSYNEQFF
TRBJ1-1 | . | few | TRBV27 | TGTGCCAGCAGTTTATCGGGGGCGAACACTGAAGCTTTCTTT | CASSLSGANTEAFF